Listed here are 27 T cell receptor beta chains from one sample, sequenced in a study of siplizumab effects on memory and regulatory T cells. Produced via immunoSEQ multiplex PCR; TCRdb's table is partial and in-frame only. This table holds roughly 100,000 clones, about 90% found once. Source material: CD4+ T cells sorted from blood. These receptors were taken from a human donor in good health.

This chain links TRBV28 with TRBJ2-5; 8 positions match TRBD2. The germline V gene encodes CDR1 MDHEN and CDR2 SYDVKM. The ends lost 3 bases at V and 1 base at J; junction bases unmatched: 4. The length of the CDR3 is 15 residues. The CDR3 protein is CASSFGGGIQETQYF. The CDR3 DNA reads TGTGCCAGCAGTTTCGGGGGGGGCATCCAAGAGACCCAGTACTTC.

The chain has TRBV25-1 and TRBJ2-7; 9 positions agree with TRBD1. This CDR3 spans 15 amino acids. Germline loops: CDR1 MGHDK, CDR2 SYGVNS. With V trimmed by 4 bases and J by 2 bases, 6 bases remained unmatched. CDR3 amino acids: CASSVPGTGPYEQYF. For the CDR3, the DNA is TGTGCCAGCAGTGTCCCCGGGACAGGGCCCTACGAGCAGTACTTC.

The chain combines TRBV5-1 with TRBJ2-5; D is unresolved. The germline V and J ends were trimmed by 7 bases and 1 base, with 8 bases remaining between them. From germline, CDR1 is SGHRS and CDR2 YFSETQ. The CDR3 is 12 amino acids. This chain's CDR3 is CASGPAQETQYF. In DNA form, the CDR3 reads TGCGCCAGCGGGCCGGCCCAAGAGACCCAGTACTTC.

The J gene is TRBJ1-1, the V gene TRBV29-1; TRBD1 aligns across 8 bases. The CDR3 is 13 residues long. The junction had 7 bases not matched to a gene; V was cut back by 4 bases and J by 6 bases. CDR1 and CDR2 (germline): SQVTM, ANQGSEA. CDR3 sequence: CSVVVQGASEAFF. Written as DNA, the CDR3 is TGCAGCGTTGTGGTTCAGGGGGCCTCTGAAGCTTTCTTT.

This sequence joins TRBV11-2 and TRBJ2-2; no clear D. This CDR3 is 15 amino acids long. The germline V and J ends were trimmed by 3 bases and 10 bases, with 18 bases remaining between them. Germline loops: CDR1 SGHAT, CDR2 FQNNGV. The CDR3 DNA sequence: TGTGCCAGCAGCTTCGCAGCCTCAGGCAAAGCGGAGCTGTTTTTT. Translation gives CASSFAASGKAELFF. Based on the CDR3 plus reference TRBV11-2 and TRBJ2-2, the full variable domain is EAGVAQSPRYKIIEKRQSVAFWCNPISGHATLYWYQQILGQGPKLLIQFQNNGVVDDSQLPKDRFSAERLKGVDSTLKIQPAKLEDSAVYLCASSFAASGKAELFFGEGSRLTVL.

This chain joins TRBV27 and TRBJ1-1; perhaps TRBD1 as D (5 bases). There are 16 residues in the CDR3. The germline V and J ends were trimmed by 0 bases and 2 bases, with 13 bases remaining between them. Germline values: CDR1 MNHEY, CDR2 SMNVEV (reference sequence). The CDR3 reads CASSLSGIGENTEAFF. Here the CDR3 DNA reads TGTGCCAGCAGTTTATCAGGGATAGGGGAAAACACTGAAGCTTTCTTT.

The CDR3 DNA sequence: TGTGCCAGCACCTTAAACAGGGGTAACACTGAAGCTTTCTTT. Its translation is CASTLNRGNTEAFF. The V gene is TRBV6-1, the J gene TRBJ1-1, with 7 bases lining up with TRBD1. CDR3 length equals 14 residues. Germline CDR1 MNHNS, CDR2 SASEGT. V gave up 7 bases and J gave up 2 bases; unmatched junction bases: 7.

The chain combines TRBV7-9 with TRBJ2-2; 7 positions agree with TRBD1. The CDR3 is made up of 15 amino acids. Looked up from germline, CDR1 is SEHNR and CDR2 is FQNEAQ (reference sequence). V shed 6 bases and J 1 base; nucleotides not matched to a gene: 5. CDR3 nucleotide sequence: TGTGCCAGCAGGGGGACAGAAGGGAACACCGGGGAGCTGTTTTTT. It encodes CASRGTEGNTGELFF.

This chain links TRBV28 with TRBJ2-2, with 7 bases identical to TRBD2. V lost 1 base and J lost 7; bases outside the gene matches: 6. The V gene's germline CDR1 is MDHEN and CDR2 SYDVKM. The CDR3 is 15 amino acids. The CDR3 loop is CASSLLGTKGGELFF. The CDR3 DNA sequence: TGTGCCAGCAGTTTATTGGGGACTAAGGGCGGGGAGCTGTTTTTT.

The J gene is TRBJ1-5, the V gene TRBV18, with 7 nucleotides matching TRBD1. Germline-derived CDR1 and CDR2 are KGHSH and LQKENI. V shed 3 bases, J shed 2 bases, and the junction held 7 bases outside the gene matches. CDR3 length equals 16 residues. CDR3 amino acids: CASSPLGQGGNQPQHF. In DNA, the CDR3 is TGTGCCAGCTCACCCTTAGGGCAGGGGGGCAATCAGCCCCAGCATTTT.

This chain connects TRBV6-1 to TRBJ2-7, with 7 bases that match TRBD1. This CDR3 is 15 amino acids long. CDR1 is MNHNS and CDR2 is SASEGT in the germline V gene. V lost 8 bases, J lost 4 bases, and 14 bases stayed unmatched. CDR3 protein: CASGDTGSRGYEQYF. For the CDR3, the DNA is TGTGCCAGCGGGGACACGGGGTCCAGGGGGTACGAGCAGTACTTC.

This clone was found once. The CDR3 sequence: CASSSSRGLPYEQYF. CDR3 bases: TGTGCCAGCAGCTCTTCGCGGGGATTGCCCTACGAGCAGTACTTC. The rearrangement links TRBV7-2 to TRBJ2-7, with a weak D call TRBD2 (6 bases). Trimming took off 4 bases at V and 2 bases at J, with 15 bases between the two ends. Germline values: CDR1 SGHTA, CDR2 FQGNSA. The length of the CDR3 is 15 residues.

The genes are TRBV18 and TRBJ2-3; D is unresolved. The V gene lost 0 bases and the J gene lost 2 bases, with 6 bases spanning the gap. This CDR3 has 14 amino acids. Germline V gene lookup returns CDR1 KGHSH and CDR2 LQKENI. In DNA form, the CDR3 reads TGTGCCAGCTCACCACCGGGTTACACAGATACGCAGTATTTT. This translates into CASSPPGYTDTQYF. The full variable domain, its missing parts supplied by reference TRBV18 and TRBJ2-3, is NAGVMQNPRHLVRRRGQEARLRCSPMKGHSHVYWYRQLPEEGLKFMVYLQKENIIDESGMPKERFSAEFPKEGPSILRIQQVVRGDSAAYFCASSPPGYTDTQYFGPGTRLTVL.

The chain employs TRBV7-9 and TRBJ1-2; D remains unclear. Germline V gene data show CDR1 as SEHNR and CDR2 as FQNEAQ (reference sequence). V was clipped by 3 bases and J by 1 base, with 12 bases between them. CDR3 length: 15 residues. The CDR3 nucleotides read TGTGCCAGCAGCTTTAATAACCCCGGTAACTATGGCTACACCTTC. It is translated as CASSFNNPGNYGYTF.

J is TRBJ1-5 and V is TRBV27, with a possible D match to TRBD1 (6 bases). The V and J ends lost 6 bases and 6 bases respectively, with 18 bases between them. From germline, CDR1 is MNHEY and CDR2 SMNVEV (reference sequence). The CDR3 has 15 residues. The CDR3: CASRERGQLGQPQHF. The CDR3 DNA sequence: TGTGCCAGCAGAGAGCGGGGGCAGCTTGGTCAGCCCCAGCATTTT.

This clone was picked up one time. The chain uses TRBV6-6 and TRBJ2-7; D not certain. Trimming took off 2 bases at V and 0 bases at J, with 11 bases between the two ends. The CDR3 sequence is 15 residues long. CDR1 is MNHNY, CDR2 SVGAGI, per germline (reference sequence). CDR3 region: CASSYGRLSSYEQYF. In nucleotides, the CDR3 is TGTGCCAGCAGTTACGGACGCTTGAGCTCCTACGAGCAGTACTTC.

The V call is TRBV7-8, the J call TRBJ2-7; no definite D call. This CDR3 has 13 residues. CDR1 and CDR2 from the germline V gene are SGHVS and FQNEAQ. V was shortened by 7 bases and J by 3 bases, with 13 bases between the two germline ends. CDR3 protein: CASTSDGYYEQYF. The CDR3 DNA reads TGTGCCAGCACATCGGACGGCTACTACGAGCAGTACTTC.

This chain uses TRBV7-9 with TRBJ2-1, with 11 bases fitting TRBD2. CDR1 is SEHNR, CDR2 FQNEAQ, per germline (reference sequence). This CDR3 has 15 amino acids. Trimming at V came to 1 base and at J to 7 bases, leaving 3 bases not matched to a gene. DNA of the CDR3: TGTGCCAGCAGCTTAGTGGCTAGCGGGGGGAATGAGCAGTTCTTC. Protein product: CASSLVASGGNEQFF.

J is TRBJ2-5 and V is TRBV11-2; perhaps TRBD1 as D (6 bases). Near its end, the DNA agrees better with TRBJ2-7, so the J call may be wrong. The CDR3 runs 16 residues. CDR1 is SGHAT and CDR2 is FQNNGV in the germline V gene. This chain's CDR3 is CASSKTRDNRNYEQYF. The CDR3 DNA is TGTGCCAGCAGCAAAACCCGGGACAACCGGAACTACGAGCAGTACTTC.

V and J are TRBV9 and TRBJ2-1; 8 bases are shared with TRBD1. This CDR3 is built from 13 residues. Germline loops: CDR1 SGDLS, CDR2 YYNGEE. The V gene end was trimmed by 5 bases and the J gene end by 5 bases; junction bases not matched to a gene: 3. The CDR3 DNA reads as TGTGCCAGCAGTCGGACAGGGCACAATGAGCAGTTCTTC. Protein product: CASSRTGHNEQFF.

The CDR3 sequence: CAWSVGANTEAFF. The CDR3 region has the DNA TGTGCCTGGAGTGTAGGGGCCAACACTGAAGCTTTCTTT. The genes are TRBV30 and TRBJ1-1; weak D call: TRBD1 (5 bases). The CDR3 extends over 13 amino acids. The germline CDR1 and CDR2 sequences are GTSNPN and SVGIG (reference sequence). V was trimmed by 0 bases and J by 2 bases, leaving 7 bases between them.

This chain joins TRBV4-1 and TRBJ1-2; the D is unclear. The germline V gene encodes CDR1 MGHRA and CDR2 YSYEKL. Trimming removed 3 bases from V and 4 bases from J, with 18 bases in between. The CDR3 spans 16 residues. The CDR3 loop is CASSHALPRNFYGYTF. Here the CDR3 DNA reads TGCGCCAGCAGCCACGCTTTACCGAGGAATTTCTATGGCTACACCTTC.

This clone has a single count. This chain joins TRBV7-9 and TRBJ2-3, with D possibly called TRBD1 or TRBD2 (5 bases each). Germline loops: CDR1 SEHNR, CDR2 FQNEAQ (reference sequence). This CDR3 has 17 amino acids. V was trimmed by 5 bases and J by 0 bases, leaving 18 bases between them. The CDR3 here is CASSPIPGTPSTDTQYF. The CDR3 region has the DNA TGTGCCAGCAGCCCCATTCCCGGGACCCCGAGCACAGATACGCAGTATTTT.

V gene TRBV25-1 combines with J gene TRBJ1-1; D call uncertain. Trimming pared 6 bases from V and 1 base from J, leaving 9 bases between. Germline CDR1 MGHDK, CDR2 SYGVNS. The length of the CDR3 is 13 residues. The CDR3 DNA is TGTGCCAGCAGGATATCAACGAACACTGAAGCTTTCTTT. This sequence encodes CASRISTNTEAFF.

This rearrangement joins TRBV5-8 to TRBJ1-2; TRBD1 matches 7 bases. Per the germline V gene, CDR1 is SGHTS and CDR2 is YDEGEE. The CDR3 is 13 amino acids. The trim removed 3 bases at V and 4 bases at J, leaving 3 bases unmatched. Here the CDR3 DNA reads TGTGCCAGCAGCTACAGACAGGGCTATGGCTACACCTTC. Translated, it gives CASSYRQGYGYTF. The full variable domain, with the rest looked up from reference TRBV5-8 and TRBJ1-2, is EAGVTQSPTHLIKTRGQQATLRCSPISGHTSVYWYQQALGLGLQFLLWYDEGEERNRGNFPPRFSGRQFPNYSSELNVNALELEDSALYLCASSYRQGYGYTFGSGTRLTVV.

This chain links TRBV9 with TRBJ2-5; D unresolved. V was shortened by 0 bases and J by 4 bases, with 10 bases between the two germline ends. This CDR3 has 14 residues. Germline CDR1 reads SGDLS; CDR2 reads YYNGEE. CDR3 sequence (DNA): TGTGCCAGCAGCGTAGGCTGGGGAAGAGAGACCCAGTACTTC. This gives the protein CASSVGWGRETQYF.

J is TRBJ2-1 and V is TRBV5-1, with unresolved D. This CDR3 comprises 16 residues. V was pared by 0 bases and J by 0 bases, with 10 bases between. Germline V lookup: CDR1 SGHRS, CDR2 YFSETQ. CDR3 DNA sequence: TGCGCCAGCAGCTTGGGTCAAACAGACTCCTACAATGAGCAGTTCTTC. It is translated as CASSLGQTDSYNEQFF.